This is a list of T cell receptor beta chains from one sample in a study of regulatory T cells in long-lasting Graves disease. From the multiplex PCR reads, TCRdb called clonotypes with MiXCR, one entry per CDR3 protein. The sample yields around 400,000 distinct CDR3 sequences, 20% to 25% seen once. The specimen was peripheral blood mononuclear cells (PBMCs), collected when the disease was refractory, from a patient treated with antithyroid drugs. Receptors originate from a female donor with Graves disease. The CDR3 runs from the conserved cysteine through the conserved F or W. Each record gives: clone size, CDR3 length, V gene, D gene, J gene, CDR3 DNA, CDR3 protein. The D gene is left open where the match is weak. Clone sizes are given selectively: once, few, many, or a class where the clone is expanded.

-,15,TRBV5-1,-,TRBJ2-7,TGCGCCAGCAGCTTGGACCCCGGTGGGGCCTACGAGCAGTACTTC,CASSLDPGGAYEQYF
few,15,TRBV12-3/TRBV12-4,-,TRBJ2-7,TGTGCCAGCAGAAAGAGTCTGGACGGGACCTACGAGCAGTACTTC,CASRKSLDGTYEQYF
many,17,TRBV7-2,TRBD1,TRBJ2-2,TGTGCCAGCAGCCCGGCCCGACAGACAGGGAAGATCGGGGAGCTGTTTTTT,CASSPARQTGKIGELFF
many,14,TRBV3-1,TRBD1,TRBJ1-6,TGTGCCAGCAGCCTGGGACAGCCGAATTCACCCCTCCACTTT,CASSLGQPNSPLHF
many,16,TRBV2,TRBD2,TRBJ2-2,TGTGCCAGCAGTGGCGGGGCTAGCGGGATCACCGGGGAGCTGTTTTTT,CASSGGASGITGELFF
few,13,TRBV29-1,-,TRBJ1-1,TGCAGCGTTGGGGAGGGAAACGACACTGAAGCTTTCTTT,CSVGEGNDTEAFF
-,16,TRBV18,-,TRBJ1-5,TGTGCCAGCTCACCAGACACAGTAACTAGCAATCAGCCCCAGCATTTT,CASSPDTVTSNQPQHF
-,14,TRBV11-2,-,TRBJ1-3,TGTGCCAGCAGCTTAGATCGAGTGGGAAACACCATATATTTT,CASSLDRVGNTIYF
many,12,TRBV30,-,TRBJ1-6,TGTGCCTGGGCCGGGACTTCTCTTAGTCTCCACTTT,CAWAGTSLSLHF
few,15,TRBV7-9,-,TRBJ1-2,TGTGCCAGCAGCTACGGGGGTACAAGGGAGTACGGCTACACCTTC,CASSYGGTREYGYTF
few,13,TRBV28,-,TRBJ2-4,TGTGCCACCTCCGGAGGGGACCTGGGAATTCAGTACTTC,CATSGGDLGIQYF
many,15,TRBV28,-,TRBJ1-2,TGTGCCAGCACTTTCCTCCGAGGTACCTTGGGTGGCTACACCTTC,CASTFLRGTLGGYTF
few,15,TRBV20-1,-,TRBJ2-7,TGCAGTGCTAGAGAAACGTACCGGGGACCTTACGAGCAGTACTTC,CSARETYRGPYEQYF
many,14,TRBV28,TRBD1,TRBJ2-7,TGTGCCAGCAGTTTAGCGGGACAGGGGTACGAGCAGTACTTC,CASSLAGQGYEQYF
many,14,TRBV2,-,TRBJ2-2,TGTGCCAGCAGGGACTCCGCGAACACCGGGGAGCTGTTTTTT,CASRDSANTGELFF
many,17,TRBV2,TRBD1,TRBJ2-7,TGTGCCAGCACCACCTACTTAACAGGGGGCCCAGGCTACGAGCAGTACTTC,CASTTYLTGGPGYEQYF
-,16,TRBV10-3,-,TRBJ1-2,TGTGCCATCAGCGATTGGGGGAGGTCAGTTGGCTATGGCTACACCTTC,CAISDWGRSVGYGYTF
many,14,TRBV27,-,TRBJ2-2,TGTGCCAGCAGCCTAGGGTGGCGGCCCGGGGAGCTGTTTTTT,CASSLGWRPGELFF
-,17,TRBV4-1,-,TRBJ1-6,TGCGCCAGCAGCCAAGCTCCAGCGGGGAGGAGGGATTCACCCCTCCACTTT,CASSQAPAGRRDSPLHF
many,12,TRBV6-1,-,TRBJ1-1,TGTGCCAGCAGGGATGGACTGACTGAAGCTTTCTTT,CASRDGLTEAFF
many,15,TRBV25-1,-,TRBJ1-4,TGTGCCAGCAGTGAAAGCAGGGGCGCTAATGAAAAACTGTTTTTT,CASSESRGANEKLFF
-,13,TRBV6-2/TRBV6-3,-,TRBJ2-2,TGTGCCAGCGGATACTTCGGTGGCGGGGAGCTGTTTTTT,CASGYFGGGELFF
-,14,TRBV7-8,-,TRBJ2-3,TGTGCCAGCAGCTTAGACGAGCCCGAAGATACGCAGTATTTT,CASSLDEPEDTQYF
many,14,TRBV28,-,TRBJ2-5,TGTGCCAGCAGTCCACCGGACCTTAGAGAGACCCAGTACTTC,CASSPPDLRETQYF
many,14,TRBV2,TRBD1,TRBJ1-1,TGTGCCAGCAAGAAGGGACAGGGAGAGACTGAAGCTTTCTTT,CASKKGQGETEAFF
-,14,TRBV20-1,-,TRBJ2-7,TGCAGTGCTAGCCCGACAGGCGGCTCCTACGAGCAGTACTTC,CSASPTGGSYEQYF
few,14,TRBV19,-,TRBJ2-7,TGTGCCAGTAGTAAGGACGGAAGAGGGTACGAGCAGTACTTC,CASSKDGRGYEQYF
many,13,TRBV3-1,-,TRBJ1-5,TGTGCCAGCAGCCAAGATCCTAATCAGCCCCAGCATTTT,CASSQDPNQPQHF
few,16,TRBV20-1,-,TRBJ1-5,TGCAGTGCTAGAGATAGGGGGGTGGGGGGCAATCAGCCCCAGCATTTT,CSARDRGVGGNQPQHF
many,13,TRBV3-1,-,TRBJ2-5,TGTGCCAGCAGCCAACTGTACCAAGAGACCCAGTACTTC,CASSQLYQETQYF
-,14,TRBV20-1,-,TRBJ1-2,TGCAGTGCTAGTACCGAACCTCCCTACTATGGCTACACCTTC,CSASTEPPYYGYTF
-,15,TRBV5-1,-,TRBJ2-2,TGCGCCAGCAGCTTTCGGGGTCCCGCGACCGGGGAGCTGTTTTTT,CASSFRGPATGELFF
-,17,TRBV11-2,-,TRBJ2-4,TGTGCCAGCAGCTTAGAGAACCCAAGACAGGTGGCGGATGAGCAGTACTTC,CASSLENPRQVADEQYF
few,14,TRBV6-2/TRBV6-3,TRBD1,TRBJ2-5,TGTGCCAGCAGTTACTGGACAGGGATAGAGACCCAGTACTTC,CASSYWTGIETQYF
-,15,TRBV4-1,-,TRBJ1-5,TGCGCCAGCAGCCAAGATTTGGGTTCGTATCAGCCCCAGCATTTT,CASSQDLGSYQPQHF
few,16,TRBV12-3/TRBV12-4,-,TRBJ2-2,TGTGCCAGCAGTTTAGGGTCAGGGCGGGGCACCGGGGAGCTGTTTTTT,CASSLGSGRGTGELFF
few,19,TRBV7-9,TRBD2,TRBJ2-1,TGTGCCAGCAGCGTATTAGGGCCCGGCGTAGCGGGACCATCGAATGAGCAGTTCTTC,CASSVLGPGVAGPSNEQFF
many,13,TRBV2,-,TRBJ1-2,TGTGCCAGCGTGCGGCAGGGAGACTATGGCTACACCTTC,CASVRQGDYGYTF
many,12,TRBV20-1,TRBD1,TRBJ1-2,TGCAGTGCCCGTCGACAGGGCGGGGGCTACACCTTC,CSARRQGGGYTF
few,14,TRBV30,-,TRBJ2-2,TGTGCCTGGGGGTGGGGGGCGAACACCGGGGAGCTGTTTTTT,CAWGWGANTGELFF
few,17,TRBV7-9,-,TRBJ2-7,TGTGCCAGCAGCTCCGACTTACTAGCAGATAGCTCCTACGAGCAGTACTTC,CASSSDLLADSSYEQYF
-,14,TRBV18,-,TRBJ2-1,TGTGCCAGCTCACCGACGGAAGTTGACAATGAGCAGTTCTTC,CASSPTEVDNEQFF
few,14,TRBV5-1,TRBD2,TRBJ2-2,TGCGCCAGCAGCTCAACAGCGGGAGTTGGGGAGCTGTTTTTT,CASSSTAGVGELFF
-,13,TRBV14,-,TRBJ2-5,TGTGCCAGCAGCCAATCCTATGAGGGGACCCAGTACTTC,CASSQSYEGTQYF